This is a list of T cell receptor beta chains from one sample in a study of blood T cell repertoires in COVID-19. The protocol was immunoSEQ multiplex PCR, while the TCRdb copy is restricted to in-frame clones and leaves out a portion. The sample yields tens of thousands of clones, 60% to 85% seen once. Specimen: peripheral blood. The receptors shown here come from a human donor in a cohort sampled during active COVID-19. CDR3s include the opening cysteine and the closing phenylalanine or tryptophan. The order of the fields is CDR3 length, J gene, clone size, D gene, V gene, CDR3 protein, CDR3 DNA. The D gene is left open where the match is weak. The size field is filled for only some rows; it gives once, few, many or a size class.

13 TRBJ2-7 few NA TRBV18 CASSPGAGEEQYF TGTGCCAGCTCACCAGGGGCAGGGGAAGAGCAGTACTTC
15 TRBJ2-1 NA TRBD1 TRBV7-3 CASSSLDRGYNEQFF TGTGCCAGCAGCTCCCTTGACAGGGGCTACAATGAGCAGTTCTTC
14 TRBJ2-7 NA TRBD1 TRBV5-4 CASSNRDRVNEQYF TGTGCCAGCAGTAACCGGGACAGGGTCAACGAGCAGTACTTC
15 TRBJ2-1 NA TRBD1 TRBV7-9 CASRLGTGKYNEQFF TGTGCCAGCCGGTTAGGGACAGGCAAGTACAATGAGCAGTTCTTC
14 TRBJ2-4 NA NA TRBV10-3 CAISESGGGNIQYF TGTGCCATCAGTGAGTCGGGAGGGGGGAACATTCAGTACTTC
15 TRBJ1-2 NA TRBD1 TRBV2 CASSNGQGANYGYTF TGTGCCAGCAGTAACGGACAGGGGGCGAACTATGGCTACACCTTC
14 TRBJ2-7 few NA TRBV18 CASSPLQGLDEQYF TGTGCCAGCTCACCACTCCAGGGGTTGGACGAGCAGTACTTC
14 TRBJ2-7 NA TRBD1 TRBV9 CASSIWDSSYEQYF TGTGCCAGCAGCATATGGGACAGTTCCTACGAGCAGTACTTC
14 TRBJ2-1 NA NA TRBV28 CASRRFTLYNEQFF TGTGCCAGCAGGCGGTTCACCCTCTACAATGAGCAGTTCTTC
14 TRBJ2-7 NA NA TRBV7-9 CASSLDARFYEQYF TGTGCCAGCAGCTTAGACGCGAGGTTCTACGAGCAGTACTTC
16 TRBJ2-3 NA NA TRBV5-1 CASSLDGGTSTDTQYF TGCGCCAGCAGCTTGGATGGGGGGACTAGCACAGATACGCAGTATTTT
13 TRBJ2-7 NA TRBD1 TRBV19 CASRGQGRYEQYF TGTGCCAGTAGGGGACAGGGAAGGTACGAGCAGTACTTC
15 TRBJ2-7 few TRBD2 TRBV5-5 CASSFRLAGNYEQYF TGTGCCAGCAGCTTCCGACTAGCGGGAAACTACGAGCAGTACTTC
12 TRBJ2-1 NA NA TRBV7-2 CASSRLINEQFF TGTGCCAGCAGCCGACTAATTAATGAGCAGTTCTTC
15 TRBJ1-2 once NA TRBV10-3 CAISERAGPNYGYTF TGTGCCATCAGTGAACGGGCAGGGCCTAACTATGGCTACACCTTC
16 TRBJ2-6 NA NA TRBV6-5 CASSYPDGAGANVLTF TGTGCCAGCAGTTACCCCGACGGGGCTGGGGCCAACGTCCTGACTTTC
17 TRBJ1-3 NA NA TRBV4-3 CASSQGASSGTGNTIYF TGCGCCAGCAGCCAGGGGGCCAGCTCCGGAACTGGAAACACCATATATTTT
13 TRBJ1-2 NA NA TRBV18 CASSGEFGDGYTF TGTGCCAGCTCCGGGGAATTTGGAGATGGCTACACCTTC
18 TRBJ2-6 few TRBD1 TRBV7-8 CASSLRDRGRTGANVLTF TGTGCCAGCAGCTTAAGGGACAGGGGGCGAACTGGGGCCAACGTCCTGACTTTC
14 TRBJ1-2 NA NA TRBV29-1 CSVDESVTPYGYTF TGCAGCGTTGATGAGTCGGTAACCCCCTATGGCTACACCTTC
15 TRBJ1-6 few NA TRBV9 CASSVGQLRNSPLHF TGTGCCAGCAGCGTAGGACAGCTTAGGAATTCACCCCTCCACTTT
15 TRBJ1-1 NA NA TRBV1 CTSSQERGPDTEAFF TGCACCAGCAGCCAAGAGCGGGGGCCGGACACTGAAGCTTTCTTT
15 TRBJ1-1 NA TRBD1 TRBV6-2/TRBV6-3 CASSRPGQRYTEAFF TGTGCCAGCAGTCGACCGGGACAGCGGTACACTGAAGCTTTCTTT
16 TRBJ1-2 once NA TRBV30 CAWSVRGATPNYGYTF TGTGCCTGGAGTGTACGGGGGGCGACGCCAAACTATGGCTACACCTTC
14 TRBJ2-3 NA TRBD1 TRBV5-1 CASSRTGGTDTQYF TGCGCCAGCAGCAGGACAGGGGGCACAGATACGCAGTATTTT
16 TRBJ1-6 NA NA TRBV7-2 CASSLDWQGWSSPLHF TGTGCCAGCAGCTTAGATTGGCAGGGGTGGAGTTCACCCCTCCACTTT
17 TRBJ1-2 few NA TRBV5-1 CASSMDGGTYLNYGYTF TGCGCCAGCAGCATGGACGGGGGAACCTACCTTAACTATGGCTACACCTTC
12 TRBJ2-5 NA NA TRBV3-1/TRBV3-2 CASSQNSPKQYF TGTGCCAGCAGCCAAAACAGCCCCAAGCAGTACTTC